Listed here is a single T cell receptor (beta chain). This entry comes from a study of cytomegalovirus exposure and HLA in healthy donors. The CDR3 runs 14 residues. Per germline, CDR1 SGHTA and CDR2 FQGTGA. V was cut by 4 bases and J by 9 bases, with 16 bases left in between. This PCR relied on a set of 60 Vbeta primers and 13 Jbeta primers. The method was immunoSEQ multiplex PCR; TCRdb's version includes in-frame clones alone and lacks a portion of them. Here the sample table reports 150,000 to 200,000 clones. This chain joins TRBV7-3 and TRBJ2-1; maybe TRBD2 (7 bases). What was sequenced was PBMCs. This clonotype was sampled from a woman under 30 in good health and CMV-seropositive. The CDR3 sequence is CASSSARGGGEQFF. The DNA of the CDR3 is TGTGCCAGCAGCTCCGCCAGAGGGGGGGGTGAGCAGTTCTTC.